A single sample gave rise to the 10 T cell receptor beta chains below, sequenced in a study of blood T cell repertoires in COVID-19. Here immunoSEQ multiplex PCR was the method, and the copy in TCRdb shows in-frame clones only, minus some. The top ten clones hold 3.7% of a sample with fewer than 250,000 clones, roughly 88% of them seen once. Source material: PBMCs or T cells enriched from blood (not recorded which). The origin of the receptors is a woman aged 25 to 39 who had been exposed to COVID-19.

The V gene is TRBV6-5, the J gene TRBJ1-2; 11 bases fit TRBD1. The V gene end was trimmed by 5 bases and the J gene end by 4 bases; junction bases not matched to a gene: 3. Germline V gene data show CDR1 as MNHEY and CDR2 as SVGAGI. The CDR3 is made up of 14 amino acids. CDR3 sequence (DNA): TGTGCCAGCAGTCTGGACAGGGGGCCCTATGGCTACACCTTC. Encoded protein: CASSLDRGPYGYTF.

The rearrangement links TRBV27 to TRBJ1-5; no clear D. Trimming removed 2 bases at V and 4 bases at J, with 15 bases between. In germline, CDR1 is MNHEY, CDR2 SMNVEV (reference sequence). CDR3 size: 16 residues. As DNA, the CDR3 is TGTGCCAGCAGTTTAAGGTTTAACAGCCCGAATCAGCCCCAGCATTTT. Translation: CASSLRFNSPNQPQHF.

The rearrangement links TRBV6-5 to TRBJ1-5; TRBD1 might be the D (6 bases). V lost 2 bases to trimming and J lost 7 bases, with 15 bases between them. The CDR3 totals 15 residues. Germline V lookup: CDR1 MNHEY, CDR2 SVGAGI. The CDR3 sequence is CASSYGGRVRQPQHF. CDR3 DNA sequence: TGTGCCAGCAGTTACGGGGGCAGGGTCAGGCAGCCCCAGCATTTT.

The chain combines TRBV7-8 with TRBJ1-4, with 8 nucleotides matching TRBD1. The CDR3 has 16 residues. CDR1 is SGHVS, CDR2 FQNEAQ, per germline. V was clipped by 4 bases and J by 10 bases; unmatched bases: 14. CDR3 nucleotides: TGTGCCAGCAGCTACTCTGCCCGGGACAGGCGCGGAAAACTGTTTTTT. It specifies CASSYSARDRRGKLFF.

V is TRBV4-1 and J is TRBJ2-3; D gene unclear. Per the germline V gene, CDR1 is MGHRA and CDR2 is YSYEKL. V was pared by 0 bases and J by 3 bases, with 4 bases between. This CDR3 comprises 13 residues. DNA of the CDR3: TGCGCCAGCAGCCAAGATTCGACAGATACGCAGTATTTT. Its translation is CASSQDSTDTQYF.

The CDR3, as DNA: TGTGCCAGCAGTTTAAGGCGGGTGAACACTGAAGCTTTCTTT. Its protein product is CASSLRRVNTEAFF. The rearrangement links TRBV27 to TRBJ1-1; D is unclear. Trimming took 2 bases from V and 0 from J, leaving 7 bases between them. CDR3 length: 14 amino acids. Germline V gene lookup returns CDR1 MNHEY and CDR2 SMNVEV (reference sequence).

CDR3 sequence: CASSPWRGQASTDTQYF. The CDR3 bases are TGTGCCAGCTCACCCTGGAGGGGACAGGCAAGCACAGATACGCAGTATTTT. The chain uses TRBV18 and TRBJ2-3; 8 bases map to TRBD1. Germline CDR1 and CDR2: KGHSH and LQKENI. The ends lost 3 bases at V and 0 bases at J; junction bases unmatched: 8. The CDR3 has 17 residues.

The gene calls are TRBV30 and TRBJ2-7; 10 bases fit TRBD2. Germline CDR1 and CDR2: GTSNPN and SVGIG (reference sequence). V lost 2 bases, J lost 0 bases, and 22 bases stayed unmatched. The CDR3 contains 21 residues. The DNA of the CDR3 is TGTGCCTGGAGTCTAAAAGGCCGGGCCGGGACTAGCGTCTACTTCTCCTACGAGCAGTACTTC. Protein: CAWSLKGRAGTSVYFSYEQYF. Full variable domain (outside the CDR3, taken from reference TRBV30 and TRBJ2-7): SQTIHQWPATLVQPVGSPLSLECTVEGTSNPNLYWYRQAAGRGLQLLFYSVGIGQISSEVPQNLSASRPQDRQFILSSKKLLLSDSGFYLCAWSLKGRAGTSVYFSYEQYFGPGTRLTVT.

J is TRBJ2-4 and V is TRBV20-1; a weak D match, TRBD1 (6 bases). The CDR3 is 12 residues long. V lost 3 bases and J 7 bases, leaving 10 bases between the germline ends. Germline V gene data show CDR1 as DFQATT and CDR2 as SNEGSKA (reference sequence). The CDR3 is CSASNRDNIQYF. CDR3 bases: TGCAGTGCTAGTAACAGGGATAACATTCAGTACTTC.

The rearrangement uses TRBV10-1 and TRBJ2-4; a weak D match, TRBD1 (5 bases). V shed 0 bases and J shed 0 bases, with 21 bases lying between them. The CDR3 sequence is 20 residues long. Germline values: CDR1 WNHNN, CDR2 SYGVQD (reference sequence). The CDR3 DNA is TGCGCCAGCAGTGAGTCGTGGAGACAGTCTTGCCTGGTAGCCAAAAACATTCAGTACTTC. Its translation is CASSESWRQSCLVAKNIQYF.